What follows are 9 T cell receptor beta chains derived from one specimen sequenced in a study of technical replicates of blood from a few donors. The table came from immunoSEQ multiplex PCR; TCRdb's copy has only in-frame clones and leaves some out. The data hold approximately 51,000 clones, with roughly 95% observed a single time. The material sequenced was PBMCs. The receptors originated from a human donor in good health. Some clones in this sample may be carry-over from other donors' samples.

This clone is categorized as medium-sized. J is TRBJ2-2 and V is TRBV6-4, with 8 bases identical to TRBD2. V was clipped by 3 bases and J by 3 bases; unmatched bases: 3. CDR3 size: 15 residues. The germline V gene encodes CDR1 MRHNA and CDR2 SNTAGT. CDR3 coding DNA: TGTGCCAGCAGTGAGGTAGCGGGACACACCGGGGAGCTGTTTTTT. It encodes CASSEVAGHTGELFF.

V usage is TRBV5-4 and J usage is TRBJ1-2, with 11 bases fitting TRBD1. CDR3 length equals 16 residues. J lost 6 bases, V lost 4 bases, and 11 bases had no gene match. Germline assignment: CDR1 SGHNT and CDR2 YYREEE (reference sequence). The CDR3 loop reads CASSPEPRTGGDGYTF. The CDR3 DNA is TGTGCCAGCAGCCCCGAGCCCCGGACAGGGGGCGATGGCTACACCTTC.

The rearrangement joins TRBV10-3 to TRBJ1-3; a weak D match, TRBD1 (6 bases). V was cut by 3 bases and J by 0 bases, with 15 bases left in between. CDR3 size: 17 residues. Germline assignment: CDR1 ENHRY and CDR2 SYGVKD. CDR3 sequence: CAISDPHRADSGNTIYF. CDR3 coding DNA: TGTGCCATCAGTGACCCACACAGGGCGGACTCTGGAAACACCATATATTTT.

The chain is built from TRBV29-1 and TRBJ2-7, with 7 bases aligning to TRBD2. The CDR3 runs to 14 residues. Losses at the gene ends were 5 bases for V and 6 bases for J; bases not matched to a gene: 13. Germline values: CDR1 SQVTM, CDR2 ANQGSEA. The CDR3 reads CSVPGGAGRGEQYF. CDR3 DNA: TGCAGCGTTCCTGGGGGAGCGGGGAGGGGCGAGCAGTACTTC.

The chain links TRBV2 to TRBJ1-5; TRBD1 aligns across 7 bases. V gave up 6 bases and J gave up 4 bases; unmatched junction bases: 9. The CDR3 runs to 15 residues. CDR1 SNHLY and CDR2 FYNNEI come from the germline V gene. DNA of the CDR3: TGTGCCAGCAGGTCCTCTCTACAGGGGAATCAGCCCCAGCATTTT. Encoded protein: CASRSSLQGNQPQHF. Full variable domain (remainder filled in from reference TRBV2 and TRBJ1-5): EPEVTQTPSHQVTQMGQEVILRCVPISNHLYFYWYRQILGQKVEFLVSFYNNEISEKSEIFDDQFSVERPDGSNFTLKIRSTKLEDSAMYFCASRSSLQGNQPQHFGDGTRLSIL.

This chain links TRBV18 with TRBJ2-5, with TRBD1 matching 8 bases. The V and J ends lost 3 bases and 7 bases, in that order; junction bases with no gene match: 10. The CDR3 is 15 residues long. Germline CDR1 is KGHSH and CDR2 is LQKENI. The CDR3 sequence is CASSPDVTGVGTQYF. DNA for the CDR3: TGTGCCAGCTCACCGGACGTGACAGGGGTAGGGACCCAGTACTTC. The entire variable domain, with the rest obtained from reference TRBV18 and TRBJ2-5, is as follows: NAGVMQNPRHLVRRRGQEARLRCSPMKGHSHVYWYRQLPEEGLKFMVYLQKENIIDESGMPKERFSAEFPKEGPSILRIQQVVRGDSAAYFCASSPDVTGVGTQYFGPGTRLLVL.

The chain combines TRBV9 with TRBJ1-3; D is unresolved. The CDR3 covers 15 residues. The V gene lost 3 bases and the J gene lost 0 bases, with 10 bases spanning the gap. Germline V gene data show CDR1 as SGDLS and CDR2 as YYNGEE. The CDR3: CASSASGFSGNTIYF. CDR3 nucleotides: TGTGCCAGCAGCGCCTCAGGCTTCTCTGGAAACACCATATATTTT.

The chain links TRBV5-1 to TRBJ2-7, with 8 bases lining up with TRBD1. The ends lost 0 bases at V and 5 bases at J; junction bases unmatched: 4. This CDR3 spans 14 amino acids. Looked up from germline, CDR1 is SGHRS and CDR2 is YFSETQ. CDR3 nucleotides: TGCGCCAGCAGCTTGGTTCCAGGGGGCGACGAGCAGTACTTC. It codes for CASSLVPGGDEQYF.

V usage is TRBV14 and J usage is TRBJ1-5; D uncertain. The CDR3 contains 13 residues. The V end lost 3 bases, the J end lost 7 bases, and 10 bases lay between the germline ends. Germline CDR1 and CDR2: SGHDN and FVKESK. The DNA for the CDR3 is TGTGCCAGCAGCCAGGGAGCCGGACAGCCCCAGCATTTT. This gives the protein CASSQGAGQPQHF.